A single sample gave rise to the 20 T cell receptor beta chains below, sequenced in a study of OX40 agonist ivuxolimab in advanced cancers. The table came from immunoSEQ multiplex PCR; TCRdb's copy has only in-frame clones and leaves some out. The sample has around 150,000 clones; 75% to 95% are singletons. The source was CD4+ or CD8+ T cells sorted from blood, collected in a trial of the OX40 agonist ivuxolimab. These receptors originate from an adult with an advanced solid tumor such as melanoma, head and neck, liver or kidney cancer.

This clone has a handful of counts. The genes are TRBV19 and TRBJ1-3; possibly TRBD1 for D (5 bases). Per germline, CDR1 LNHDA and CDR2 SQIVND (reference sequence). CDR3 size: 15 residues. With 3 bases removed from V and 4 bases from J, the gap between germline ends came to 13 bases. As DNA, the CDR3 is TGTGCCAGTAGTATCCCAGGGAACGCCGGAAACACCATATATTTT. Residues: CASSIPGNAGNTIYF.

V usage is TRBV25-1 and J usage is TRBJ1-1, with D unclear. This CDR3 comprises 14 residues. Germline V gives CDR1 MGHDK, CDR2 SYGVNS. V dropped 2 bases and J dropped 2 bases, with 9 bases sitting between them. Here the CDR3 reads CASSERKLNTEAFF. CDR3 in DNA: TGTGCCAGCAGTGAACGGAAACTCAACACTGAAGCTTTCTTT.

The CDR3 reads CASERREAFYGYTF. In nucleotides, the CDR3 is TGTGCCAGCGAGAGACGGGAGGCATTCTATGGCTACACCTTC. The chain combines TRBV6-1 with TRBJ1-2; D remains ambiguous. The CDR3 covers 14 residues. V was cut by 8 bases and J by 4 bases, with 17 bases left in between. Germline V CDR1 and CDR2: MNHNS, SASEGT.

The gene calls are TRBV6-5 and TRBJ1-2; D is perhaps TRBD1 (5 bases). Trimming left V 5 bases short and J 4 bases short, with 17 bases between. Germline-derived CDR1 and CDR2 are MNHEY and SVGAGI. The CDR3 totals 15 residues. The CDR3 nucleotides are TGTGCCAGCAGTCTTCGCCCAGGGCCCTCCTATGGCTACACCTTC. This translates into CASSLRPGPSYGYTF.

The chain is built from TRBV18 and TRBJ2-3; D may be TRBD1 (5 bases). The CDR3 covers 14 residues. CDR1 and CDR2 from the germline V gene are KGHSH and LQKENI. The V end was cut by 2 bases, the J end by 4 bases, with 10 bases between. CDR3 DNA sequence: TGTGCCAGCTCACCAGGGCAGGGCGCAGATACGCAGTATTTT. Its translation: CASSPGQGADTQYF. The full variable domain, its missing parts supplied by reference TRBV18 and TRBJ2-3, is NAGVMQNPRHLVRRRGQEARLRCSPMKGHSHVYWYRQLPEEGLKFMVYLQKENIIDESGMPKERFSAEFPKEGPSILRIQQVVRGDSAAYFCASSPGQGADTQYFGPGTRLTVL.

The chain recombines TRBV7-2 with TRBJ2-5; TRBD1 agrees at 10 bases. This CDR3 has 17 amino acids. CDR1 and CDR2 (germline): SGHTA, FQGNSA. V lost 1 base, J lost 4 bases, and 9 bases stayed unmatched. The CDR3: CASSLGVMGQGRETQYF. CDR3 bases: TGTGCCAGCAGCTTAGGAGTAATGGGACAGGGGAGAGAGACCCAGTACTTC.

The chain combines TRBV5-1 with TRBJ2-2; 7 bases agree with TRBD1. The CDR3 is 15 amino acids. V lost 0 bases, J lost 5 bases, and 4 bases stayed unmatched. The germline gives CDR1 SGHRS, CDR2 YFSETQ. CDR3 nucleotide sequence: TGCGCCAGCAGCTTGGACAGGGGAGATACCGGGGAGCTGTTTTTT. This gives the protein CASSLDRGDTGELFF.

The CDR3 region has the DNA TGTGCCAGCAGCTTACAGGGGACCTCTTGGCATGAGCAGTTCTTC. This translates into CASSLQGTSWHEQFF. This chain joins TRBV7-2 and TRBJ2-1; possible D gene TRBD1, 6 bases. V was cut by 2 bases and J by 8 bases, with 16 bases left in between. Germline V gives CDR1 SGHTA, CDR2 FQGNSA. This CDR3 has 15 residues.

This rearrangement joins TRBV7-9 to TRBJ2-2; 9 bases line up with TRBD1. Trimming cost V 5 bases and J 2 bases; bases outside gene matches: 6. Germline values: CDR1 SEHNR, CDR2 FQNEAQ (reference sequence). The CDR3 loop spans 16 amino acids. The DNA of the CDR3 is TGTGCCAGCAGCCCCCCGGGACAGGGTAACACCGGGGAGCTGTTTTTT. Translation gives CASSPPGQGNTGELFF.

The chain is built from TRBV10-3 and TRBJ1-2; D gene uncertain. V was clipped by 2 bases and J by 6 bases, with 10 bases between them. This CDR3 spans 13 amino acids. Germline V gene sequence: CDR1 ENHRY, CDR2 SYGVKD. CDR3 loop: CAISEKWVDGYTF. In DNA form, the CDR3 reads TGTGCCATCAGTGAGAAGTGGGTCGATGGCTACACCTTC.

CDR3 DNA sequence: TGCAGCGTTGAAGGGGAGGAGACCCAGTACTTC. Residues: CSVEGEETQYF. The chain uses TRBV29-1 and TRBJ2-5, with D possibly TRBD2 on 5 matching bases. V shed 1 base and J shed 5 bases, with 5 bases lying between them. CDR1 and CDR2 (germline): SQVTM, ANQGSEA. This CDR3 has 11 amino acids.

This chain uses TRBV9 with TRBJ2-3, with 7 bases lining up with TRBD2. The CDR3 runs 15 residues. V lost 3 bases, J lost 5 bases, and 9 bases stayed unmatched. Germline V CDR1 and CDR2: SGDLS, YYNGEE. DNA for the CDR3: TGTGCCAGCAGCGGGGGCGCGGGAGCCGGAGATACGCAGTATTTT. Amino acid sequence: CASSGGAGAGDTQYF. The entire variable domain, with the rest obtained from reference TRBV9 and TRBJ2-3, is as follows: DSGVTQTPKHLITATGQRVTLRCSPRSGDLSVYWYQQSLDQGLQFLIQYYNGEERAKGNILERFSAQQFPDLHSELNLSSLELGDSALYFCASSGGAGAGDTQYFGPGTRLTVL.

The CDR3 reads CASSLVQGDGYTF. CDR3 nucleotide sequence: TGTGCCAGCAGCTTAGTTCAGGGAGATGGCTACACCTTC. The chain has TRBV11-2 and TRBJ1-2; TRBD1 is a possible D gene (5 bases). The CDR3 contains 13 residues. Germline lookup yields CDR1 SGHAT and CDR2 FQNNGV. Trimming stripped 1 base from V and 6 bases from J, with 9 bases between.

The chain couples TRBV6-6 to TRBJ1-2, with TRBD1 as a possible D gene (5 bases). V was trimmed by 5 bases and J by 6 bases, leaving 16 bases between them. Germline V gene lookup returns CDR1 MNHNY and CDR2 SVGAGI (reference sequence). This CDR3 is built from 14 residues. The DNA of the CDR3 is TGTGCCAGCAGTGATGCAGGGAGGATGGATGGCTACACCTTC. Its protein is CASSDAGRMDGYTF.

This chain joins TRBV6-5 and TRBJ2-1; 7 bases are shared with TRBD2. Germline lookup yields CDR1 MNHEY and CDR2 SVGAGI. The length of the CDR3 is 16 residues. With V trimmed by 0 bases and J by 6 bases, 8 bases remained unmatched. The CDR3 coding sequence is TGTGCCAGCAGTTACTCCGGGGGAGGGGTGTTCAATGAGCAGTTCTTC. Encoded protein: CASSYSGGGVFNEQFF.

Here the CDR3 DNA reads TGTGCCGTACAACAAGGGGTCACAGATACGCAGTATTTT. Its translation is CAVQQGVTDTQYF. The chain uses TRBV27 and TRBJ2-3, with TRBD1 as a possible D gene (5 bases). The CDR3 sequence is 13 residues long. CDR1 and CDR2 (germline): MNHEY, SMNVEV (reference sequence). The V gene lost 11 bases and the J gene lost 2 bases, with 14 bases spanning the gap.

The rearrangement uses TRBV5-1 and TRBJ2-5; TRBD2 matches 13 bases. The tail of the sequence fits TRBJ2-7 better, so the J call may be wrong. CDR1 is SGHRS, CDR2 YFSETQ, per germline. The CDR3 loop spans 16 amino acids. CDR3 nucleotides: TGCGCCAGCAGCGGGGGACTAGCGGGGAGCTCCTACGAGCAGTACTTC. Translated: CASSGGLAGSSYEQYF.

The gene calls are TRBV4-2 and TRBJ2-1; D gene ambiguous. V lost 1 base and J 8 bases, leaving 12 bases between the germline ends. The CDR3 runs 14 residues. Germline V CDR1 and CDR2: LGHNA, YNFKEQ. CDR3 residues: CASSQVPLLDEQFF. CDR3 coding DNA: TGTGCCAGCAGCCAAGTCCCCCTCTTAGATGAGCAGTTCTTC.

The rearrangement links TRBV19 to TRBJ1-5, with D perhaps matching TRBD1 (6 bases). This CDR3 contains 16 residues. V lost 5 bases and J 2 bases, leaving 16 bases between the germline ends. CDR1 and CDR2 (germline): LNHDA, SQIVND (reference sequence). The CDR3 region has the DNA TGTGCCAGTAGTCCCCGGAGGGGGAGGGGCAATCAGCCCCAGCATTTT. Translated, it gives CASSPRRGRGNQPQHF. Full variable domain (outside the CDR3, taken from reference TRBV19 and TRBJ1-5): DGGITQSPKYLFRKEGQNVTLSCEQNLNHDAMYWYRQDPGQGLRLIYYSQIVNDFQKGDIAEGYSVSREKKESFPLTVTSAQKNPTAFYLCASSPRRGRGNQPQHFGDGTRLSIL.

The rearrangement links TRBV15 to TRBJ2-5, with TRBD2 identical over 8 bases. Per germline, CDR1 LNHNV and CDR2 YYDKDF (reference sequence). The trim removed 8 bases at V and 2 bases at J, leaving 4 bases unmatched. The CDR3 runs to 13 residues. In DNA, the CDR3 is TGTGCCACCGCACGCGGGAGGCAAGAGACCCAGTACTTC. As protein: CATARGRQETQYF.